The next 19 T cell receptor beta chains were all read from a single sample in a study of control samples from healthy donors and cancer patients. Sequenced by immunoSEQ multiplex PCR; TCRdb stores in-frame clones only, minus some. The sample holds 150,000 to 200,000 clones, more than 85% seen once. The source material was blood. All receptors come from a woman between 40 and 55 years old in good health.

V gene TRBV5-4 combines with J gene TRBJ1-3; D gene ambiguous. The CDR3 is 15 residues long. The V gene's germline CDR1 is SGHNT and CDR2 YYREEE (reference sequence). Trimming shortened V by 0 bases and J by 2 bases, and 9 bases separated the two germline ends. The CDR3 sequence: CASSLGRAAGNTIYF. The CDR3, as DNA: TGTGCCAGCAGCTTGGGTAGGGCTGCTGGAAACACCATATATTTT. Full variable domain (missing parts from reference TRBV5-4 and TRBJ1-3): ETGVTQSPTHLIKTRGQQVTLRCSSQSGHNTVSWYQQALGQGPQFIFQYYREEENGRGNFPPRFSGLQFPNYSSELNVNALELDDSALYLCASSLGRAAGNTIYFGEGSWLTVV.

The genes are TRBV5-1 and TRBJ1-2, with D unclear. The CDR3 has 16 amino acids. Trimming stripped 4 bases from V and 0 bases from J, with 16 bases between. From germline, CDR1 is SGHRS and CDR2 YFSETQ. The CDR3 DNA reads TGCGCCAGCAGCCCGGGAGGTGGTATTTCTAACTATGGCTACACCTTC. The encoded protein is CASSPGGGISNYGYTF.

The chain uses TRBV6-1 and TRBJ1-2, with D unresolved. V lost 0 bases and J 3 bases, leaving 17 bases between the germline ends. Germline V lookup: CDR1 MNHNS, CDR2 SASEGT. The length of the CDR3 is 17 residues. CDR3 DNA sequence: TGTGCCAGCAGTGAAGCGGCAGGACGTGGGTTTTACTATGGCTACACCTTC. This codes for CASSEAAGRGFYYGYTF.

This chain uses TRBV2 with TRBJ2-7; D perhaps matches TRBD2 (5 bases). Germline V gene sequence: CDR1 SNHLY, CDR2 FYNNEI. The CDR3 extends over 12 amino acids. V was pared by 8 bases and J by 3 bases, with 11 bases between. CDR3 amino acids: CASARDRYEQYF. DNA of the CDR3: TGTGCCAGCGCCCGGGATCGCTACGAGCAGTACTTC.

In its sample, this clone is medium-sized. This chain uses TRBV5-1 with TRBJ2-2, with unresolved D. V lost 5 bases and J lost 4, with 9 bases in between. In germline, CDR1 is SGHRS, CDR2 YFSETQ. This CDR3 is 13 amino acids long. CDR3 protein: CASRTPGTGELFF. The CDR3 region has the DNA TGCGCCAGCAGAACCCCCGGCACCGGGGAGCTGTTTTTT.

This chain joins TRBV4-1 and TRBJ2-3; no reliable D call. The length of the CDR3 is 12 residues. V lost 6 bases to trimming and J lost 1 base, with 5 bases between them. CDR1 is MGHRA and CDR2 is YSYEKL in the germline V gene. CDR3 protein: CASSDGTDTQYF. The CDR3 DNA reads as TGCGCCAGCAGTGACGGCACAGATACGCAGTATTTT.

The chain employs TRBV7-9 and TRBJ2-7; 12 bases are a match to TRBD1. Looked up from germline, CDR1 is SEHNR and CDR2 is FQNEAQ (reference sequence). The CDR3 loop spans 16 amino acids. With 5 bases clipped from V and 5 bases from J, the junction kept 10 bases outside the gene matches. This CDR3 is CASSTARDRGLNEQYF. Written as DNA, the CDR3 is TGTGCCAGCAGCACGGCCCGGGACAGGGGGCTCAACGAGCAGTACTTC.

V is TRBV27 and J is TRBJ2-3, with 9 nucleotides matching TRBD2. Germline V gene data show CDR1 as MNHEY and CDR2 as SMNVEV (reference sequence). V was clipped by 6 bases and J by 0 bases; unmatched bases: 7. The CDR3 length is 16 residues. The CDR3 nucleotides read TGTGCCAGCAGACCCACTAGCGGGCCCAGCACAGATACGCAGTATTTT. This gives the protein CASRPTSGPSTDTQYF.

This clone has just a few counts. The V gene is TRBV29-1, the J gene TRBJ1-1, with a tentative D call TRBD1 (6 bases). In germline, CDR1 is SQVTM, CDR2 ANQGSEA. This CDR3 is built from 10 residues. CDR3 residues: CVGQNTEAFF. The CDR3 region has the DNA TGCGTGGGACAGAACACTGAAGCTTTCTTT. The variable domain in full, with the rest retrieved from reference TRBV29-1 and TRBJ1-1, is SAVISQKPSRDICQRGTSLTIQCQVDSQVTMMFWYRQQPGQSLTLIATANQGSEATYESGFVIDKFPISRPNLTFSTLTVSNMSPEDSSIYLCVGQNTEAFFGQGTRLTVV.

This rearrangement joins TRBV3-1 (or the pseudogene TRBV3-2) to TRBJ1-5, with a tentative D call TRBD1 (6 bases). Germline CDR1 and CDR2: LGHDT and YNNKEL (reference sequence). The CDR3 is 14 residues long. The V and J ends lost 2 bases and 3 bases respectively, with 8 bases between them. CDR3 region: CASSQLGANQPQHF. Here the CDR3 DNA reads TGTGCCAGCAGCCAATTGGGGGCCAATCAGCCCCAGCATTTT.

V is TRBV13 and J is TRBJ1-2; D might be TRBD1 (5 bases). The CDR3 spans 13 residues. V shed 3 bases and J shed 3 bases, with 8 bases lying between them. The germline V gene has CDR1 PRHDT and CDR2 FYEKMQ (reference sequence). The CDR3 DNA follows: TGTGCCAGCAGCTTTGGACAAGACTATGGCTACACCTTC. This gives the protein CASSFGQDYGYTF.

Only a few counts were recorded for this clone. This chain's CDR3 is CASRLQGTGNTIYF. The CDR3 DNA follows: TGTGCCAGCAGGTTACAGGGCACTGGAAACACCATATATTTT. This rearrangement joins TRBV6-5 to TRBJ1-3; possibly TRBD1 for D (6 bases). Trimming took 6 bases from V and 2 from J, leaving 11 bases between them. The CDR3 spans 14 residues. The germline V gene encodes CDR1 MNHEY and CDR2 SVGAGI.

This chain links TRBV4-1 with TRBJ1-5; maybe TRBD1 (6 bases). Germline V gene data show CDR1 as MGHRA and CDR2 as YSYEKL. The CDR3 runs to 17 residues. V lost 0 bases and J 2 bases, leaving 14 bases between the germline ends. CDR3 loop: CASSQDWGAARNQPQHF. The CDR3 nucleotides read TGCGCCAGCAGCCAAGATTGGGGGGCAGCGCGCAATCAGCCCCAGCATTTT.

The rearrangement links TRBV4-1 to TRBJ1-1; D is uncertain. The CDR3 covers 14 residues. The V and J ends lost 1 base and 3 bases respectively, with 9 bases between them. Germline values: CDR1 MGHRA, CDR2 YSYEKL. CDR3 region: CASSQGPGHTEAFF. CDR3 in DNA: TGCGCCAGCAGCCAAGGGCCAGGTCACACTGAAGCTTTCTTT.

The chain couples TRBV18 to TRBJ2-7; D is ambiguous. The CDR3 runs to 14 residues. V shed 3 bases and J shed 3 bases, with 12 bases lying between them. The germline V gene encodes CDR1 KGHSH and CDR2 LQKENI. This CDR3 reads CASSPPSSNYEQYF. The CDR3 DNA reads as TGTGCCAGCTCACCCCCCTCATCTAACTACGAGCAGTACTTC.

The chain joins TRBV6-5 to TRBJ1-4; TRBD1 matches at 7 bases. The CDR3 runs 14 residues. CDR1 MNHEY and CDR2 SVGAGI come from the germline V gene. V trimming: 2 bases; J trimming: 10 bases; junction bases outside the gene matches: 7. In DNA form, the CDR3 reads TGTGCCAGCAGTTACGGGACAGACTTTGGAAAACTGTTTTTT. Its translation: CASSYGTDFGKLFF.

The V and J genes are TRBV11-2 and TRBJ1-4, with D unresolved. CDR3 length equals 12 residues. With 2 bases removed from V and 2 bases from J, the gap between germline ends came to 0 bases. Germline lookup yields CDR1 SGHAT and CDR2 FQNNGV. The CDR3 sequence is CASSLTNEKLFF. As DNA, the CDR3 is TGTGCCAGCAGCTTAACTAATGAAAAACTGTTTTTT. The full variable domain, with the rest looked up from reference TRBV11-2 and TRBJ1-4, is EAGVAQSPRYKIIEKRQSVAFWCNPISGHATLYWYQQILGQGPKLLIQFQNNGVVDDSQLPKDRFSAERLKGVDSTLKIQPAKLEDSAVYLCASSLTNEKLFFGSGTQLSVL.

On this clone itself: Other DNA variants within this sample encode the same CDR3. This rearrangement joins TRBV11-2 to TRBJ1-1, with a weak D call TRBD1 (6 bases). Trimming removed 3 bases at V and 3 bases at J, with 8 bases between. Germline assignment: CDR1 SGHAT and CDR2 FQNNGV. This CDR3 has 13 amino acids. The CDR3: CASSFGGHTEAFF. The DNA of the CDR3 is TGTGCCAGCAGCTTTGGGGGGCACACTGAAGCTTTCTTT.

J is TRBJ1-5 and V is TRBV10-3; no firm D call. The CDR3 extends over 13 amino acids. Germline CDR1 and CDR2: ENHRY and SYGVKD. Deletions cut 9 bases from V and 0 bases from J, with 9 bases between. The CDR3 DNA reads as TGTGCCATGGGAGCTGATAGCAATCAGCCCCAGCATTTT. Translated: CAMGADSNQPQHF.